Below are 30 T cell receptor beta chains sequenced from a single sample in a study of blood T cell repertoires in COVID-19. The data were produced by immunoSEQ multiplex PCR, yet TCRdb's version contains in-frame clones alone and is incomplete. The sample lists roughly 120,000 clones, approximately 70% occurring once. Sequencing used peripheral blood. These receptors were collected from a human donor with acute or convalescent COVID-19. The donor label of this sample is uncertain.

This chain connects TRBV5-1 to TRBJ1-1; D gene unclear. Trimming removed 2 bases from V and 5 bases from J, with 13 bases in between. The CDR3 consists of 14 residues. CDR1 is SGHRS, CDR2 YFSETQ, per germline. The CDR3 sequence: CASSFLGDGTEAFF. CDR3 in DNA: TGCGCCAGCAGCTTCCTCGGAGACGGGACTGAAGCTTTCTTT.

This clone occurred many times. V is TRBV19 and J is TRBJ1-1, with 9 bases lining up with TRBD1. The CDR3 is 17 residues long. Germline trimming cut 7 bases from V and 0 bases from J; bases unmatched to any gene: 12. The germline V gene encodes CDR1 LNHDA and CDR2 SQIVND (reference sequence). The CDR3 nucleotides read TGTGCCAGTACCCCGTTCGGGACAGGGCGCCTGAACACTGAAGCTTTCTTT. Translating it yields CASTPFGTGRLNTEAFF.

J is TRBJ2-7 and V is TRBV7-2, with 9 bases lining up with TRBD2. Germline CDR1 and CDR2: SGHTA and FQGNSA. V lost 1 base, J lost 4 bases, and 5 bases stayed unmatched. The CDR3 consists of 15 residues. This CDR3 is CASSLGAGGQYEQYV. As DNA, the CDR3 is TGTGCCAGCAGCTTAGGCGCGGGGGGGCAATACGAGCAGTACGTC.

The rearrangement joins TRBV25-1 to TRBJ1-2; the D gene is possibly TRBD1 (6 bases). V was cut by 3 bases and J by 2 bases, with 10 bases left in between. From germline, CDR1 is MGHDK and CDR2 SYGVNS. This CDR3 has 14 residues. CDR3 sequence (DNA): TGTGCCAGCAGTGACCCCACAGGGAACTATGGCTACACCTTC. The encoded protein is CASSDPTGNYGYTF.

The rearrangement uses TRBV11-2 and TRBJ1-1; 7 nucleotides match TRBD1. Germline CDR1 is SGHAT and CDR2 is FQNNGV. V lost 5 bases and J lost 3; bases outside the gene matches: 3. This CDR3 contains 13 residues. The CDR3 is CASSRDSYTEAFF. The CDR3 DNA reads as TGTGCCAGCAGCCGGGACAGCTACACTGAAGCTTTCTTT. Full variable domain (remainder filled in from reference TRBV11-2 and TRBJ1-1): EAGVAQSPRYKIIEKRQSVAFWCNPISGHATLYWYQQILGQGPKLLIQFQNNGVVDDSQLPKDRFSAERLKGVDSTLKIQPAKLEDSAVYLCASSRDSYTEAFFGQGTRLTVV.

The chain couples TRBV12-5 to TRBJ1-1, with D perhaps TRBD1 (5 bases). The CDR3 consists of 17 residues. Germline assignment: CDR1 LGHNT and CDR2 FRNRAP. Between the trimmed V and J ends, which lost 0 bases and 0 bases, there was a span of 14 bases. For the CDR3, the DNA is TGTGCTAGTGGTTTGGTACTGGGGGGAGGGATGAACACTGAAGCTTTCTTT. Translating it yields CASGLVLGGGMNTEAFF.

J is TRBJ1-1 and V is TRBV10-3; 7 bases are a match to TRBD1. Germline values: CDR1 ENHRY, CDR2 SYGVKD. The CDR3 contains 13 residues. The V segment lost 6 bases and the J segment 3 bases; nucleotides outside the gene matches: 4. CDR3 in amino acids: CAIRRGLDTEAFF. CDR3 in DNA: TGTGCCATCAGGAGGGGGCTGGACACTGAAGCTTTCTTT.

This rearrangement joins TRBV18 to TRBJ2-7; no clear D. Germline lookup yields CDR1 KGHSH and CDR2 LQKENI. Trimming removed 1 base at V and 3 bases at J, with 7 bases between. This CDR3 comprises 13 residues. CDR3 DNA sequence: TGTGCCAGCTCACCACATCCCCTCTACGAGCAGTACTTC. It encodes CASSPHPLYEQYF.

The sample holds many counts of this clone. The V gene is TRBV5-1, the J gene TRBJ1-1; D may be TRBD1 (5 bases). Germline loops: CDR1 SGHRS, CDR2 YFSETQ. The CDR3 sequence is 17 residues long. Trimming removed 3 bases at V and 1 base at J, with 19 bases between. CDR3 residues: CASSSPRGRGSNTEAFF. CDR3 sequence (DNA): TGCGCCAGCAGCTCACCCCGGGGGAGGGGATCGAACACTGAAGCTTTCTTT.

J is TRBJ2-4 and V is TRBV28; D may be TRBD2 (6 bases). The ends were cut back, 2 bases at V and 1 base at J, with 12 bases in the middle. Germline V gene sequence: CDR1 MDHEN, CDR2 SYDVKM. This CDR3 contains 16 residues. CDR3 coding DNA: TGTGCCAGCAGTTTAGGGGGACTCGGGGCCAAAAACATTCAGTACTTC. Its translation is CASSLGGLGAKNIQYF.

This sequence joins TRBV5-5 and TRBJ1-1, with a possible D match to TRBD1 (6 bases). The CDR3 is made up of 16 amino acids. The V gene's germline CDR1 is SGHKS and CDR2 YYEKEE (reference sequence). The V end was cut by 4 bases, the J end by 2 bases, with 18 bases between. The CDR3 DNA sequence: TGTGCCAGCAGCCCGCGGGGGGCCCAACTCAACACTGAAGCTTTCTTT. Translated, it gives CASSPRGAQLNTEAFF.

This clone was seen just once. This chain joins TRBV6-6 and TRBJ2-2, with a weak D call TRBD1 (6 bases). Germline V gene sequence: CDR1 MNHNY, CDR2 SVGAGI (reference sequence). The CDR3 totals 13 residues. Trimming cost V 4 bases and J 6 bases, with 9 bases left between them. The CDR3 loop is CASSLQGPGELFF. The CDR3 DNA sequence: TGTGCCAGCAGTTTACAGGGTCCCGGGGAGCTGTTTTTT.

The genes are TRBV18 and TRBJ2-7, with no clear D. Germline CDR1 is KGHSH and CDR2 is LQKENI. With 6 bases removed from V and 1 base from J, the gap between germline ends came to 13 bases. The CDR3 has 14 residues. The CDR3 DNA is TGTGCCAGCTCCCGAGACGCGGCATCCTACGAGCAGTACGTC. Its translation is CASSRDAASYEQYV.

This clone was observed once. This chain uses TRBV6-5 with TRBJ2-7; D may be TRBD2 (6 bases). The CDR3 is 14 residues long. V lost 6 bases and J lost 4, with 16 bases in between. Germline CDR1 reads MNHEY; CDR2 reads SVGAGI. Here the CDR3 DNA reads TGTGCCAGCAGCAACCCGGGACTTACTTACGAGCAGTACGTC. As protein: CASSNPGLTYEQYV.

The V and J genes are TRBV3-1 (or the pseudogene TRBV3-2) and TRBJ2-1; 7 bases match TRBD1. Losses at the gene ends were 1 base for V and 3 bases for J; bases not matched to a gene: 9. The CDR3 has 17 residues. Germline V gene lookup returns CDR1 LGHDT and CDR2 YNNKEL (reference sequence). Here the CDR3 DNA reads TGTGCCAGCAGCCAAGTTTATCGACAGGGAAGCTACAATGAGCAGTTCTTC. Protein product: CASSQVYRQGSYNEQFF.

The chain uses TRBV6-2 or TRBV6-3 and TRBJ2-5; no reliable D call. CDR1 is MNHEY and CDR2 is SVGEGT in the germline V gene. Between the trimmed V and J ends, which lost 5 bases and 7 bases, there was a span of 11 bases. The CDR3 runs to 12 residues. CDR3 in amino acids: CASSLVERTQYF. As DNA, the CDR3 is TGTGCCAGCAGTCTAGTTGAAAGGACCCAGTACTTC.

The chain combines TRBV6-5 with TRBJ2-1; weak D call: TRBD2 (6 bases). The CDR3 totals 14 residues. With 4 bases removed from V and 5 bases from J, the gap between germline ends came to 12 bases. Germline V gives CDR1 MNHEY, CDR2 SVGAGI. CDR3 DNA: TGTGCCAGCAGTTTACGGGGGACTCACAATGAGCAGTTCTTC. It yields the protein CASSLRGTHNEQFF.

In this sample, this clone turned up a few times. CDR3 nucleotide sequence: TGTGCCTGGAGCCACGGGGATTCCGGGTGGACAGGGATCCGGGAGACCCAGTACTTC. Translated: CAWSHGDSGWTGIRETQYF. The chain is built from TRBV30 and TRBJ2-5; TRBD1 matches 8 bases. V was pared by 3 bases and J by 5 bases, with 23 bases of the junction left unmatched. In germline, CDR1 is GTSNPN, CDR2 SVGIG (reference sequence). This CDR3 spans 19 amino acids. Full variable domain (missing parts from reference TRBV30 and TRBJ2-5): SQTIHQWPATLVQPVGSPLSLECTVEGTSNPNLYWYRQAAGRGLQLLFYSVGIGQISSEVPQNLSASRPQDRQFILSSKKLLLSDSGFYLCAWSHGDSGWTGIRETQYFGPGTRLLVL.

This clone was picked up a small number of times. The chain recombines TRBV11-2 with TRBJ2-5; D is perhaps TRBD2 (5 bases). The CDR3 has 14 amino acids. Trimming took 4 bases from V and 5 from J, leaving 14 bases between them. The germline V gene encodes CDR1 SGHAT and CDR2 FQNNGV. CDR3: CASSSSATGETQYF. In DNA form, the CDR3 reads TGTGCCAGCAGCTCCTCAGCCACGGGGGAGACCCAGTACTTC.

V usage is TRBV24-1 and J usage is TRBJ2-7, with D tentatively TRBD1 (5 bases). V dropped 5 bases and J dropped 4 bases, with 17 bases sitting between them. Germline loops: CDR1 KGHDR, CDR2 SFDVKD. This CDR3 comprises 15 residues. The CDR3, as DNA: TGTGCCACCAGTGGGAAGGGGAAAAAGTGGTACGAGCAGTACGTC. The encoded protein is CATSGKGKKWYEQYV.

Comments on this clone: A junction end diverges from the germline sequence, so it may reflect a read error. The rearrangement links TRBV4-1 to TRBJ2-1, with TRBD2 matching over 10 bases. The CDR3 length is 15 residues. Per the germline V gene, CDR1 is MGHRA and CDR2 is YSYEKL. This chain's CDR3 is CASTLLAGEAMSRIF. The CDR3 bases are TGCGCCAGCACCCTGCTAGCGGGGGAGGCGATGAGTAGAATCTTC.

The rearrangement joins TRBV11-2 to TRBJ2-1, with TRBD1 as a possible D gene (5 bases). This CDR3 is built from 14 residues. Trimming took 5 bases from V and 9 from J, leaving 17 bases between them. Germline V lookup: CDR1 SGHAT, CDR2 FQNNGV. The CDR3 loop is CASSVAPLRGEQFF. DNA of the CDR3: TGTGCCAGCAGCGTAGCCCCGCTTAGGGGTGAGCAGTTCTTC.

This clone was picked up a small number of times. This chain links TRBV10-2 with TRBJ2-2, with 12 bases identical to TRBD2. This CDR3 region has 16 residues. Germline CDR1 WSHSY, CDR2 SAAADI. V lost 10 bases and J lost 1; bases outside the gene matches: 7. CDR3 bases: TGCGCCACCCAACTAGCGGGGGGCCTGAACACCGGGGAGCTGTTTTTT. Translation: CATQLAGGLNTGELFF.

V usage is TRBV24-1 and J usage is TRBJ2-3; 9 bases line up with TRBD1. This CDR3 contains 14 residues. V gave up 9 bases and J gave up 4 bases; unmatched junction bases: 7. Germline assignment: CDR1 KGHDR and CDR2 SFDVKD. CDR3 DNA sequence: TGTGCCACCGGTACAGGGGGCGCCGCAGATACGCAGTATTTT. It codes for CATGTGGAADTQYF.

The chain uses TRBV24-1 and TRBJ2-5; TRBD1 is a possible D gene (6 bases). V was cut by 4 bases and J by 2 bases, with 13 bases left in between. Germline V gene lookup returns CDR1 KGHDR and CDR2 SFDVKD. This CDR3 has 15 residues. CDR3 in DNA: TGTGCCACCAGTGACCGACAGGAGCCTCAAGAGACCCAGTACTTC. Translating it yields CATSDRQEPQETQYF.

This clone has only a few counts. V usage is TRBV7-3 and J usage is TRBJ2-3, with 10 bases matching TRBD2. Germline values: CDR1 SGHTA, CDR2 FQGTGA. V dropped 5 bases and J dropped 7; count of bases not matched to a gene: 6. This CDR3 region has 14 residues. The CDR3 DNA follows: TGTGCCAGCAGCACAAGCGGGGGGGCCTATACGCAGTATTTT. Translating gives CASSTSGGAYTQYF.

This clone was seen only a few times. This sequence joins TRBV4-1 and TRBJ1-6; 10 bases match TRBD1. With V trimmed by 0 bases and J by 9 bases, 5 bases remained unmatched. This CDR3 spans 16 amino acids. The germline V gene encodes CDR1 MGHRA and CDR2 YSYEKL. CDR3 loop: CASSQDQTGGFSPLHF. The CDR3, as DNA: TGCGCCAGCAGCCAAGATCAGACAGGGGGCTTTTCACCCCTCCACTTT.

The DNA for the CDR3 is TGCGCCAGCAGGGAACAAACAGGGCGTGGTTCACCCCTCCACTTT. Its translation is CASREQTGRGSPLHF. This chain uses TRBV5-1 with TRBJ1-6, with D possibly matching TRBD1 (6 bases). V was cut by 5 bases and J by 9 bases, with 18 bases left in between. This CDR3 region has 15 residues. Looked up from germline, CDR1 is SGHRS and CDR2 is YFSETQ.

This clone showed up just a few times. The chain recombines TRBV6-6 with TRBJ1-2; D is unresolved. The CDR3 length is 12 residues. The V end lost 2 bases, the J end lost 6 bases, and 7 bases lay between the germline ends. Germline CDR1 reads MNHNY; CDR2 reads SVGAGI (reference sequence). The CDR3 spells CASSYLTDGYTF. The CDR3 DNA sequence: TGTGCCAGCAGTTACCTTACGGATGGCTACACCTTC.

The table lists this clone with a few counts. This chain connects TRBV9 to TRBJ2-5; TRBD1 aligns across 7 bases. J gave up 9 bases and V 0 bases, and 5 bases lay outside the gene matches. Germline CDR1 and CDR2: SGDLS and YYNGEE. CDR3 length: 13 residues. DNA for the CDR3: TGTGCCAGCAGCGTAGACCTAACAGGGGCCCAGTACTTC. Translated: CASSVDLTGAQYF.